This T cell receptor (beta chain) was captured by sequencing in a study of patients and donors after allogeneic stem cell transplantation. Germline values: CDR1 SGHKS, CDR2 YYEKEE (reference sequence). V trimming: 2 bases; J trimming: 0 bases; junction bases outside the gene matches: 7. There are 17 residues in the CDR3. TCRdb reprocessed the RT-PCR reads with MiXCR, giving one entry per CDR3 protein. Here the sample spans about 960,000 distinct CDR3 sequences, approximately 19% being singletons. The sequenced sample consisted of blood, either unsorted or a sorted T cell fraction (not recorded which). The V and J genes are TRBV5-5 and TRBJ2-2; 7 bases line up with TRBD1. The sequence came from a human donor who was either an allogeneic HSCT recipient or a stem cell or donor lymphocyte infusion donor (not recorded which). It is not recorded whose cells these are; they may come from a transplant donor. In nucleotides, the CDR3 is TGTGCCAGCAGCTTCACGGACAGGAAGACGAACACCGGGGAGCTGTTTTTT. Translation: CASSFTDRKTNTGELFF.